The 15 T cell receptor beta chains given below trace back to one sample, sequenced in a study of technical replicates of blood from several donors. The table came from immunoSEQ multiplex PCR; TCRdb's copy has only in-frame clones and leaves some out. Of approximately 79,000 clones in the sample, 95% were seen once. The sequencing input was T cells isolated from PBMCs. Every receptor here comes from a human donor in good health.

The V gene is TRBV4-1, the J gene TRBJ2-3; TRBD1 matches 9 bases. V dropped 4 bases and J dropped 6; count of bases not matched to a gene: 17. The germline CDR1 and CDR2 sequences are MGHRA and YSYEKL. CDR3 length: 18 residues. CDR3 nucleotide sequence: TGCGCCAGCAGCCTCTCAACCCCGGGACAGGGATTTTTTGATACGCAGTATTTT. Protein product: CASSLSTPGQGFFDTQYF.

The rearrangement joins TRBV7-9 to TRBJ2-2, with TRBD1 matching 7 bases. V was pared by 6 bases and J by 3 bases, with 10 bases of the junction left unmatched. This CDR3 spans 16 amino acids. From germline, CDR1 is SEHNR and CDR2 FQNEAQ (reference sequence). CDR3 bases: TGTGCCAGCAGGGCCAGAAACGGACAGGACACCGGGGAGCTGTTTTTT. As protein: CASRARNGQDTGELFF.

V usage is TRBV7-9 and J usage is TRBJ1-2; D may be TRBD1 (6 bases). This CDR3 contains 15 residues. Deletions cut 5 bases from V and 8 bases from J, with 21 bases between. Germline CDR1 is SEHNR and CDR2 is FQNEAQ (reference sequence). CDR3: CASSPGDIPLQGYTF. The DNA for the CDR3 is TGTGCCAGCAGCCCAGGGGACATACCCTTGCAAGGCTACACCTTC.

This chain joins TRBV7-9 and TRBJ1-1; possible D gene TRBD1, 6 bases. The germline V gene has CDR1 SEHNR and CDR2 FQNEAQ (reference sequence). The ends were cut back, 3 bases at V and 2 bases at J, with 13 bases in the middle. The CDR3 covers 15 residues. CDR3 in amino acids: CASSFQGQTNTEAFF. The CDR3 DNA is TGTGCCAGCAGCTTTCAGGGGCAGACAAACACTGAAGCTTTCTTT.

The chain is built from TRBV5-6 and TRBJ1-2; no reliable D call. The germline CDR1 and CDR2 sequences are SGHDT and YYEEEE. CDR3 length equals 14 residues. The V gene lost 2 bases and the J gene lost 3 bases, with 11 bases spanning the gap. CDR3 sequence: CASSFGVSDYGYTF. The CDR3 coding sequence is TGTGCCAGCAGCTTCGGGGTGTCGGACTATGGCTACACCTTC.

V is TRBV28 and J is TRBJ1-2; 10 positions agree with TRBD1. Germline loops: CDR1 MDHEN, CDR2 SYDVKM. Unmatched junction bases numbered 16, after V lost 5 bases and J lost 4 bases. The CDR3 is 18 amino acids. The CDR3: CASSPAGGQGRGGYGYTF. The CDR3 DNA follows: TGTGCCAGCAGTCCCGCTGGGGGACAGGGGAGGGGGGGCTATGGCTACACCTTC.

The genes are TRBV6-1 and TRBJ2-7, with a weak D call TRBD1 (6 bases). The CDR3 extends over 14 amino acids. Trimming removed 8 bases from V and 4 bases from J, with 18 bases in between. The germline CDR1 and CDR2 sequences are MNHNS and SASEGT. The DNA for the CDR3 is TGTGCCAGCCAACGGACAGAGATTTCGTACGAGCAGTACTTC. It specifies CASQRTEISYEQYF.

V is TRBV10-1 and J is TRBJ2-7; the D gene is possibly TRBD2 (5 bases). CDR1 is WNHNN, CDR2 SYGVQD, per germline (reference sequence). This CDR3 is 13 amino acids long. V was clipped by 5 bases and J by 6 bases, with 14 bases between them. The CDR3 loop reads CASSSETRREQYF. Here the CDR3 DNA reads TGCGCCAGCAGTAGTGAAACTAGGCGCGAGCAGTACTTC.

The J gene is TRBJ2-7, the V gene TRBV4-1; weak D call: TRBD1 (6 bases). The V end lost 1 base, the J end lost 0 bases, and 10 bases lay between the germline ends. This CDR3 region has 15 residues. Germline loops: CDR1 MGHRA, CDR2 YSYEKL. The CDR3 coding sequence is TGCGCCAGCAGCCAAGTCCAGGGGAGCTCCTACGAGCAGTACTTC. Translated, it gives CASSQVQGSSYEQYF.

The count of this clone is one. V and J are TRBV19 and TRBJ1-6; D is undetermined. There are 16 residues in the CDR3. Trimming took 2 bases from V and 10 from J, leaving 18 bases between them. CDR1 is LNHDA and CDR2 is SQIVND in the germline V gene (reference sequence). CDR3 DNA: TGTGCCAGTAGTATATCTGCTGACACGATAAACTCACCCCTCCACTTT. Translating it yields CASSISADTINSPLHF. The full variable domain, rest sourced from reference TRBV19 and TRBJ1-6, is DGGITQSPKYLFRKEGQNVTLSCEQNLNHDAMYWYRQDPGQGLRLIYYSQIVNDFQKGDIAEGYSVSREKKESFPLTVTSAQKNPTAFYLCASSISADTINSPLHFGNGTRLTVT.

This clone was detected only once. The genes are TRBV10-3 and TRBJ2-5; 10 nucleotides agree with TRBD1. CDR3 size: 15 residues. With V trimmed by 3 bases and J by 1 base, 2 bases remained unmatched. From germline, CDR1 is ENHRY and CDR2 SYGVKD. The CDR3: CAISDRDRGQETQYF. CDR3 coding DNA: TGTGCCATCAGTGATAGGGACAGGGGCCAAGAGACCCAGTACTTC.

The rearrangement joins TRBV7-3 to TRBJ1-1; TRBD1 agrees at 7 bases. Germline V gene lookup returns CDR1 SGHTA and CDR2 FQGTGA. The CDR3 covers 13 residues. J lost 3 bases, V lost 3 bases, and 1 base had no gene match. CDR3 nucleotides: TGTGCCAGCAGCTTCGGACAGGACACTGAAGCTTTCTTT. This translates into CASSFGQDTEAFF.

This clone appeared once. This rearrangement joins TRBV6-6 to TRBJ1-1, with no clear D. The CDR3 contains 14 residues. Germline V gene lookup returns CDR1 MNHNY and CDR2 SVGAGI (reference sequence). V was shortened by 6 bases and J by 2 bases, with 13 bases between the two germline ends. CDR3 sequence reads: CASSRMADNTEAFF. DNA of the CDR3: TGTGCCAGCAGCAGGATGGCAGACAACACTGAAGCTTTCTTT.

The chain has TRBV2 and TRBJ2-7; D unresolved. V dropped 2 bases and J dropped 4 bases, with 6 bases sitting between them. The CDR3 has 12 amino acids. Germline loops: CDR1 SNHLY, CDR2 FYNNEI. The CDR3 DNA sequence: TGTGCCAGCAGTGAAATGAGTTACGAGCAGTACTTC. Amino acids: CASSEMSYEQYF.

The chain carries TRBV6-4 and TRBJ2-7, with a tentative D call TRBD1 (5 bases). Trimming shortened V by 8 bases and J by 1 base, and 12 bases separated the two germline ends. The length of the CDR3 is 13 residues. Germline CDR1 MRHNA, CDR2 SNTAGT. The CDR3 sequence: CASRAGPSYEQYF. As DNA, the CDR3 is TGTGCCAGCCGAGCAGGGCCTTCCTACGAGCAGTACTTC.